This T cell receptor beta chain is drawn from a study of blood T cells in healthy people across ages. Samples each yielded at least 5.5 micrograms of total RNA. Deletions cut 5 bases from V and 5 bases from J, with 15 bases between. Germline CDR1 and CDR2: DFQATT and SNEGSKA (reference sequence). This CDR3 is 13 amino acids long. This clonotype has just a few counts. Combining a sample-barcoded 5' primer with a J-beta primer mix, a second PCR ran for 7 to 11 cycles. TCRdb fed the 5' RACE reads into MiXCR, producing one record per CDR3 protein. Among hundreds of thousands of distinct CDR3 sequences listed, around 54% were seen once.

V is TRBV20-1 and J is TRBJ1-2, with D perhaps TRBD1 (6 bases). The receptor's source is a man aged 60 to 75 in good health. The source material was blood. The DNA of the CDR3 is TGCAGTGCTGGCAGGGGAGTAGGGTATGGCTACACCTTC. Encoded protein: CSAGRGVGYGYTF.